This TCR beta chain was sequenced for a study of T-cell reconstitution after alpha-beta-depleted transplantation in children. Study-wide findings and caveats: Some patients owed their high day-60 TCRbeta diversity to surviving recipient T cells and thymic progenitors.

Library preparation (for TCRbeta) was performed with unique molecular identifiers. TCRdb re-analysed the PCR reads in MiXCR, keeping a single row per CDR3 protein. The data hold 900,000 or so distinct CDR3 sequences, with 16% observed a single time. This clonotype was counted ten times or more. Its specificity is not known. Per the germline V gene, CDR1 is SGHRS and CDR2 is YFSETQ. J lost 6 bases, V lost 0 bases, and 11 bases had no gene match. The CDR3 sequence is 17 residues long. The V gene is TRBV5-1, the J gene TRBJ2-1; TRBD2 matches 8 bases. This receptor was identified in a male patient between 5 and 17 years old who had a stem cell transplant for acute lymphoblastic leukemia, so the T cells may come from the graft donor. The sequences come from PBMCs, mostly from graft donor cells, collected 360 days after TCRalphabeta/CD19-depleted stem cell transplant. CDR3 sequence: CASSLGAGVISSNEQFF. CDR3 bases: TGCGCCAGCAGCTTGGGAGCGGGAGTAATAAGTAGCAATGAGCAGTTCTTC.